The 30 T cell receptor beta chains below come from one sample, sequenced in a study of human T cells and chemical hapten exposure. Time point of the sample: pre-sensitization, week 0. Treatment defined: therapeutic diphenylcyclopropenone sensitization with weekly scalp DPC. TCRdb reprocessed the RACE reads via MiXCR and lists one record per CDR3 protein. The sample includes under 300,000 distinct CDR3 sequences, over 7.5% of them seen just once. The sample consisted of whole blood, taken in connection with sensitization to the hapten diphenylcyclopropenone (DPC). The receptors shown here come from a man in his late teens or twenties with alopecia areata. Some clones in this sample may be carry-over from other donors' samples.

CDR3 coding DNA: TGCAGCGTTGGGCTATTACTTAACACAGATACGCAGTATTTT. It specifies CSVGLLLNTDTQYF. V usage is TRBV29-1 and J usage is TRBJ2-3; D gene unclear. The germline V gene has CDR1 SQVTM and CDR2 ANQGSEA. V lost 4 bases, J lost 2 bases, and 13 bases lay in between. This CDR3 has 14 residues.

This chain uses TRBV15 with TRBJ2-3, with D possibly TRBD1 on 5 matching bases. Germline CDR1 reads LNHNV; CDR2 reads YYDKDF (reference sequence). The CDR3 runs 15 residues. Trimming took off 1 base at V and 0 bases at J, with 8 bases between the two ends. This CDR3 is CATSRGTTSTDTQYF. In DNA, the CDR3 is TGTGCCACCAGCAGAGGGACAACTAGCACAGATACGCAGTATTTT.

The chain combines TRBV6-2 or TRBV6-3 with TRBJ2-4; the D is unclear. Germline V gene data show CDR1 as MNHEY and CDR2 as SVGEGT. The CDR3 length is 16 residues. V shed 2 bases and J shed 0 bases, with 11 bases lying between them. CDR3 protein: CASSYHSSIAKNIQYF. CDR3 DNA: TGTGCCAGCAGTTACCATTCATCTATAGCCAAAAACATTCAGTACTTC.

This clonotype was seen ten or more times. The gene calls are TRBV4-1 and TRBJ2-1; D is possibly TRBD1 (5 bases). The germline V gene has CDR1 MGHRA and CDR2 YSYEKL. This CDR3 is 17 amino acids long. V lost 4 bases and J lost 0, with 16 bases in between. The DNA for the CDR3 is TGCGCCAGCAGCCCAAGAGAAAGGGGAAGCTCCTACAATGAGCAGTTCTTC. Its protein product is CASSPRERGSSYNEQFF.

This clonotype was seen only a few times. The chain is built from TRBV12-3 or TRBV12-4 and TRBJ2-1; 9 nucleotides line up with TRBD1. The V gene end was trimmed by 6 bases and the J gene end by 3 bases; junction bases not matched to a gene: 9. The CDR3 is 16 residues long. CDR3: CASSPAGTGRYNEQFF. CDR3 bases: TGTGCCAGCAGCCCGGCCGGGACAGGGCGCTACAATGAGCAGTTCTTC.

The chain uses TRBV4-3 and TRBJ2-1, with 13 bases aligning to TRBD2. CDR1 LGHNA and CDR2 YSLEER come from the germline V gene. The trim removed 4 bases at V and 1 base at J, leaving 10 bases unmatched. This CDR3 spans 19 amino acids. The CDR3 DNA sequence: TGCGCCAGCAGCCTAGCCGGGACTAGCGGGAAGGTATCCTACAATGAGCAGTTCTTC. Amino acid sequence: CASSLAGTSGKVSYNEQFF.

This clonotype was counted only a few times. This chain connects TRBV2 to TRBJ1-1; the D gene is possibly TRBD1 (5 bases). Germline CDR1 reads SNHLY; CDR2 reads FYNNEI. The CDR3 totals 10 residues. The germline V and J ends were trimmed by 6 bases and 10 bases, with 9 bases remaining between them. The CDR3 sequence is CASSDQGAFF. The CDR3 nucleotides are TGTGCCAGCAGCGATCAGGGAGCTTTCTTT.

This clonotype was detected only a few times. CDR3 in DNA: TGTGCCAGCAGGGACGAATACGACAGGGTCGTCAATCAGCCCCAGCATTTT. This codes for CASRDEYDRVVNQPQHF. The chain uses TRBV12-3 or TRBV12-4 and TRBJ1-5, with 7 bases aligning to TRBD1. With 6 bases clipped from V and 3 bases from J, the junction kept 14 bases outside the gene matches. The CDR3 is 17 amino acids.

Notes on this clonotype: A much larger clone differs from this one at a single base, so this may be a read error. V gene TRBV7-9 combines with J gene TRBJ2-7; possibly TRBD1 for D (5 bases). Trimming stripped 3 bases from V and 6 bases from J, with 15 bases between. CDR1 and CDR2 from the germline V gene are SEHNR and FQNEAQ (reference sequence). The CDR3 loop spans 14 amino acids. CDR3 region: CASSFTADISEQYV. The CDR3 DNA is TGTGCCAGCAGCTTCACTGCGGACATCTCCGAGCAGTACGTC.

This clonotype showed up many times. The rearrangement links TRBV24-1 to TRBJ1-5; weak D call: TRBD1 (5 bases). The CDR3 length is 14 residues. Trimming pared 5 bases from V and 4 bases from J, leaving 11 bases between. Germline V gene sequence: CDR1 KGHDR, CDR2 SFDVKD. This CDR3 reads CATSGDRTNQPQHF. In DNA, the CDR3 is TGTGCCACCAGTGGGGACCGAACAAATCAGCCCCAGCATTTT.

This sequence joins TRBV6-5 and TRBJ2-1, with TRBD2 as a possible D gene (6 bases). The CDR3 contains 17 residues. Germline V lookup: CDR1 MNHEY, CDR2 SVGAGI. Trimming took off 0 bases at V and 4 bases at J, with 16 bases between the two ends. In nucleotides, the CDR3 is TGTGCCAGCAGTTACTCGAGTCCAGCGGGCCTTTACAATGAGCAGTTCTTC. It specifies CASSYSSPAGLYNEQFF.

The chain has TRBV2 and TRBJ2-2, with D possibly TRBD2 on 6 matching bases. V lost 6 bases, J lost 9 bases, and 14 bases lay in between. CDR1 is SNHLY, CDR2 FYNNEI, per germline. The CDR3 sequence is 13 residues long. The CDR3 region is CASSEGGLRELFF. The CDR3 DNA sequence: TGTGCCAGCAGCGAGGGAGGATTGCGGGAGCTGTTTTTT.

The sample holds many counts of this clonotype. CDR3: CASSRTGQTGSSYNSPLHF. DNA for the CDR3: TGTGCCAGCAGCCGAACAGGACAAACGGGGAGCTCCTATAATTCACCCCTCCACTTT. The chain couples TRBV3-1 to TRBJ1-6; D may be TRBD1 (5 bases). Trimming pared 4 bases from V and 0 bases from J, leaving 19 bases between. The CDR3 is 19 residues long. Germline CDR1 LGHDT, CDR2 YNNKEL (reference sequence).

In its sample, this clonotype was seen a few times. The J gene is TRBJ2-5, the V gene TRBV5-1, with 11 positions matching TRBD1. The V and J ends lost 6 bases and 5 bases, in that order; junction bases with no gene match: 9. CDR1 is SGHRS and CDR2 is YFSETQ in the germline V gene. This CDR3 region has 15 residues. The CDR3: CASTLTGTGGETQYF. For the CDR3, the DNA is TGCGCCAGCACTCTAACCGGGACAGGGGGTGAGACCCAGTACTTC.

This clonotype came up many times. V usage is TRBV4-3 and J usage is TRBJ2-6; TRBD1 matches 8 bases. The germline V gene encodes CDR1 LGHNA and CDR2 YSLEER. The junction had 8 bases not matched to a gene; V was cut back by 4 bases and J by 0 bases. The CDR3 contains 18 residues. CDR3 sequence: CASSRGTGDSSGANVLTF. The CDR3 DNA is TGCGCCAGCAGCCGCGGGACAGGAGACAGCTCTGGGGCCAACGTCCTGACTTTC.

This clonotype came up a few times. The rearrangement joins TRBV6-4 to TRBJ2-2, with 7 bases matching TRBD1. Germline CDR1 MRHNA, CDR2 SNTAGT. The CDR3 extends over 16 amino acids. Trimming cost V 0 bases and J 3 bases; bases outside gene matches: 4. CDR3 DNA: TGTGCCAGCAGTGACTCGGGTCAGGGGGACACCGGGGAGCTGTTTTTT. It yields the protein CASSDSGQGDTGELFF.

The chain employs TRBV6-5 and TRBJ2-7; D possibly corresponds to TRBD2 (5 bases). The V end was cut by 5 bases, the J end by 2 bases, with 10 bases between. Germline CDR1 reads MNHEY; CDR2 reads SVGAGI. The length of the CDR3 is 13 residues. DNA for the CDR3: TGTGCCAGCAGTACCCTCGGGACCTACGAGCAGTACTTC. Translated: CASSTLGTYEQYF.

This clonotype was recorded a few times. The chain links TRBV6-5 to TRBJ2-2; D not resolved. The CDR3 length is 12 residues. The V and J ends lost 7 bases and 5 bases respectively, with 8 bases between them. CDR1 MNHEY and CDR2 SVGAGI come from the germline V gene. This CDR3 is CASKIDTGELFF. CDR3 nucleotide sequence: TGTGCCAGCAAAATTGATACCGGGGAGCTGTTTTTT.

The chain is built from TRBV7-9 and TRBJ2-1, with TRBD1 matching 8 bases. The CDR3 runs to 17 residues. V dropped 5 bases and J dropped 0; count of bases not matched to a gene: 9. CDR1 SEHNR and CDR2 FQNEAQ come from the germline V gene (reference sequence). CDR3 residues: CASSKRGTGYSYNEQFF. The CDR3 nucleotides are TGTGCCAGCAGCAAACGCGGGACAGGATACTCCTACAATGAGCAGTTCTTC.

This clonotype was observed at least ten times. This sequence joins TRBV9 and TRBJ1-2, with D possibly being TRBD1 (6 bases). V lost 3 bases and J 2 bases, leaving 20 bases between the germline ends. Germline CDR1 and CDR2: SGDLS and YYNGEE. This CDR3 spans 17 amino acids. The CDR3 region has the DNA TGTGCCAGCAGCGGAGGCTTAGGGGGGGCCCGAAACTATGGCTACACCTTC. This gives the protein CASSGGLGGARNYGYTF.

In its sample, this clonotype was seen a few times. The chain employs TRBV5-1 and TRBJ2-1, with D hard to call. Germline loops: CDR1 SGHRS, CDR2 YFSETQ. There are 15 residues in the CDR3. V shed 8 bases and J shed 7 bases, with 22 bases lying between them. The CDR3 DNA reads as TGCGCCAGTCATAAGGACGACCGTCTAACGAATGAGCAGTTCTTC. Encoded protein: CASHKDDRLTNEQFF.

V usage is TRBV7-2 and J usage is TRBJ2-3, with 7 bases lining up with TRBD1. This CDR3 comprises 14 residues. Germline CDR1 SGHTA, CDR2 FQGNSA. Losses at the gene ends were 6 bases for V and 0 bases for J; bases not matched to a gene: 3. The CDR3 DNA follows: TGTGCCAGCAGGCAGGGGGAAAGCACAGATACGCAGTATTTT. This gives the protein CASRQGESTDTQYF.

V is TRBV5-1 and J is TRBJ2-7; a possible D gene is TRBD1 (6 bases). Germline lookup yields CDR1 SGHRS and CDR2 YFSETQ. The V gene lost 3 bases and the J gene lost 6 bases, with 19 bases spanning the gap. The CDR3 spans 15 residues. The CDR3 spells CASSSAVWGRLEQYF. The DNA of the CDR3 is TGCGCCAGCAGCTCGGCTGTCTGGGGGCGCCTCGAGCAGTACTTC.

This clonotype was detected ten times or more. The gene calls are TRBV5-1 and TRBJ2-3; 12 nucleotides agree with TRBD2. Trimming removed 4 bases from V and 0 bases from J; junction bases left unmatched: 9. CDR3 length: 18 amino acids. The V gene's germline CDR1 is SGHRS and CDR2 YFSETQ. The CDR3 DNA is TGCGCCAGCAGCCAAGGACTAGCGGGGCTTCCTAGCACAGATACGCAGTATTTT. Amino acids: CASSQGLAGLPSTDTQYF.

This clonotype appeared a few times. The V gene is TRBV28, the J gene TRBJ2-4; 8 bases match TRBD1. Trimming cost V 6 bases and J 3 bases; bases outside gene matches: 4. CDR3 length: 14 amino acids. Germline V gene sequence: CDR1 MDHEN, CDR2 SYDVKM. The CDR3 is CASSRQGSKNIQYF. CDR3 sequence (DNA): TGTGCCAGCAGCCGACAGGGGAGCAAAAACATTCAGTACTTC.

This clonotype came up many times. The chain joins TRBV12-3 or TRBV12-4 to TRBJ1-5; D possibly corresponds to TRBD1 (5 bases). V was clipped by 5 bases and J by 7 bases, with 15 bases between them. The length of the CDR3 is 14 residues. CDR3 sequence (DNA): TGTGCCAGCAGTCGGCAGGGAGGAAAACAGCCCCAGCATTTT. As protein: CASSRQGGKQPQHF.

The J gene is TRBJ1-6, the V gene TRBV6-2 or TRBV6-3; tentatively, D is TRBD1 (5 bases). The CDR3 sequence is 14 residues long. Germline V gene sequence: CDR1 MNHEY, CDR2 SVGEGT. V was cut by 2 bases and J by 10 bases, with 12 bases left in between. In nucleotides, the CDR3 is TGTGCCAGCAGTTACAGGGGAGGAGGGTCACCCCTCCACTTT. It encodes CASSYRGGGSPLHF.

This clonotype was seen repeatedly, ten times or more. The chain joins TRBV29-1 to TRBJ2-5; D perhaps matches TRBD1 (6 bases). CDR1 is SQVTM, CDR2 ANQGSEA, per germline. The CDR3 covers 14 residues. V was trimmed by 4 bases and J by 0 bases, leaving 12 bases between them. CDR3 sequence: CSVGVRGYQETQYF. The CDR3 nucleotides read TGCAGCGTTGGAGTCAGGGGCTACCAAGAGACCCAGTACTTC.

This clonotype appeared a few times. The J gene is TRBJ1-2, the V gene TRBV20-1; D remains ambiguous. The CDR3 runs to 12 residues. Germline V gives CDR1 DFQATT, CDR2 SNEGSKA (reference sequence). Trimming pared 3 bases from V and 4 bases from J, leaving 9 bases between. CDR3 DNA sequence: TGCAGTGCTAGTGACACAAGCTATGGCTACACCTTC. As protein: CSASDTSYGYTF.

The genes are TRBV6-6 and TRBJ1-5; the D gene is possibly TRBD1 (6 bases). The V end lost 6 bases, the J end lost 4 bases, and 16 bases lay between the germline ends. This CDR3 is built from 15 residues. The germline CDR1 and CDR2 sequences are MNHNY and SVGAGI (reference sequence). CDR3 DNA sequence: TGTGCCAGCAGAAAAGGACAGAGAATAAATCAGCCCCAGCATTTT. As protein: CASRKGQRINQPQHF.